The 26 T cell receptor beta chains given below trace back to one sample, sequenced in a study of identical twins. TCRdb recomputed calls from the 5' RACE reads with MiXCR, one row per CDR3 protein. Altogether around 250,000 distinct CDR3 sequences are present, 6.5% being singletons, with the ten largest covering about 14%. Another study also made use of these data, one on T cells expressing NK-cell markers.

Sequences were obtained from CD8+ T cells sorted from blood. The receptors here all came from a woman under 30 in good health.

Ten or more counts support this clonotype. The chain links TRBV20-1 to TRBJ2-1; no clear D gene. V lost 0 bases, J lost 2 bases, and 14 bases lay in between. Per germline, CDR1 DFQATT and CDR2 SNEGSKA (reference sequence). This CDR3 has 16 amino acids. The CDR3 DNA follows: TGCAGTGCTAGAGATTTGGCCTCGACCGCCTACAATGAGCAGTTCTTC. This gives the protein CSARDLASTAYNEQFF.

This rearrangement joins TRBV27 to TRBJ2-7; D may be TRBD2 (6 bases). The CDR3 consists of 14 residues. The germline V and J ends were trimmed by 6 bases and 3 bases, with 15 bases remaining between them. Per the germline V gene, CDR1 is MNHEY and CDR2 is SMNVEV (reference sequence). CDR3 DNA sequence: TGTGCCAGCAGCCTCCTGGAGGGAGACTACGAGCAGTACTTC. Translated: CASSLLEGDYEQYF.

There are many counts of this clonotype. The chain uses TRBV12-3 or TRBV12-4 and TRBJ1-4; D unresolved. This CDR3 comprises 11 residues. V was shortened by 6 bases and J by 8 bases, with 7 bases between the two germline ends. CDR3 bases: TGTGCCAGCAGATCGGACGAAAAACTGTTTTTT. This sequence encodes CASRSDEKLFF.

This clonotype was seen only a few times. V is TRBV9 and J is TRBJ2-1; weak D call: TRBD2 (5 bases). The CDR3 covers 15 residues. The germline V gene encodes CDR1 SGDLS and CDR2 YYNGEE. Deletions cut 3 bases from V and 8 bases from J, with 18 bases between. The CDR3 nucleotides read TGTGCCAGCAGCGGAGAGGAGGTAGCGAGCCATGAGCAGTTCTTC. This sequence encodes CASSGEEVASHEQFF.

The chain recombines TRBV12-3 or TRBV12-4 with TRBJ2-3; a weak D match, TRBD2 (6 bases). With 5 bases removed from V and 5 bases from J, the gap between germline ends came to 11 bases. There are 13 residues in the CDR3. The CDR3 loop reads CASSGTGGDTQYF. CDR3 bases: TGTGCCAGCAGTGGGACTGGGGGAGATACGCAGTATTTT.

V gene TRBV7-2 combines with J gene TRBJ1-2; D remains unclear. From germline, CDR1 is SGHTA and CDR2 FQGNSA. Trimming pared 6 bases from V and 4 bases from J, leaving 18 bases between. The CDR3 totals 15 residues. This CDR3 reads CASREGQQLFYGYTF. The DNA of the CDR3 is TGTGCCAGCAGGGAGGGTCAGCAACTCTTCTATGGCTACACCTTC.

This clonotype came up many times. The chain couples TRBV20-1 to TRBJ2-7; 9 nucleotides match TRBD2. The CDR3 spans 15 residues. Germline assignment: CDR1 DFQATT and CDR2 SNEGSKA (reference sequence). Losses at the gene ends were 6 bases for V and 2 bases for J; bases not matched to a gene: 11. This CDR3 is CSAEISGSEPYEQYF. The CDR3 region has the DNA TGCAGTGCCGAAATTAGCGGGAGTGAGCCCTACGAGCAGTACTTC.

This clonotype turned up a few times. The rearrangement uses TRBV27 and TRBJ2-1, with TRBD2 matching over 10 bases. The CDR3 extends over 15 amino acids. CDR1 is MNHEY, CDR2 SMNVEV, per germline (reference sequence). With 1 base clipped from V and 6 bases from J, the junction kept 3 bases outside the gene matches. The CDR3 region has the DNA TGTGCCAGCAGTTTATTAGCGGGAGGACTCAATGAGCAGTTCTTC. Translating it yields CASSLLAGGLNEQFF.

On this clonotype: Since a much larger clone is just one base distant, this may be a read error. The chain recombines TRBV9 with TRBJ2-3, with D unresolved. The CDR3 length is 12 residues. Deletions cut 0 bases from V and 4 bases from J, with 3 bases between. Germline CDR1 SGDLS, CDR2 YYNGEE. The CDR3 loop is CASSVVSDTQYF. As DNA, the CDR3 is TGTGCCAGCAGCGTAGTTTCAGATACGCAGTATTTT.

The table lists this clonotype with many counts. The chain joins TRBV20-1 to TRBJ1-2; D perhaps matches TRBD1 (6 bases). The CDR3 loop spans 11 amino acids. Germline lookup yields CDR1 DFQATT and CDR2 SNEGSKA (reference sequence). V was shortened by 5 bases and J by 8 bases, with 12 bases between the two germline ends. The CDR3 DNA sequence: TGCAGTGCTCAGGGGCGACAGGGCTACACCTTC. Protein sequence: CSAQGRQGYTF.

V gene TRBV10-3 combines with J gene TRBJ2-3; D gene ambiguous. The V gene lost 10 bases and the J gene lost 1 base, with 6 bases spanning the gap. This CDR3 has 11 residues. Germline V gives CDR1 ENHRY, CDR2 SYGVKD. The CDR3: CATLGTDTQYF. In DNA, the CDR3 is TGTGCCACCCTAGGCACAGATACGCAGTATTTT.

Concerning this clonotype itself: The junction does not match germline at one end; this may be a read error. The rearrangement joins TRBV5-5 to TRBJ2-1; D unresolved. This CDR3 has 13 residues. Per germline, CDR1 SGHKS and CDR2 YYEKEE (reference sequence). CDR3: CASSLGLGGPHVF. In DNA, the CDR3 is TGTGCCAGCAGCTTGGGGTTGGGTGGTCCCCATGTCTTC.

The chain links TRBV13 to TRBJ2-1, with 12 positions matching TRBD2. Germline V CDR1 and CDR2: PRHDT, FYEKMQ (reference sequence). Trimming took 4 bases from V and 0 from J; bases not matched to a gene: 10. The CDR3 sequence is 19 residues long. CDR3 loop: CASSSPWTSGNSSYNEQFF. The DNA of the CDR3 is TGTGCCAGCAGCTCACCCTGGACTAGCGGGAATAGCTCCTACAATGAGCAGTTCTTC.

This clonotype was detected a few times. The chain carries TRBV20-1 and TRBJ2-7; TRBD2 might be the D (5 bases). V dropped 1 base and J dropped 6 bases, with 16 bases sitting between them. The germline gives CDR1 DFQATT, CDR2 SNEGSKA (reference sequence). The CDR3 consists of 14 residues. Written as DNA, the CDR3 is TGCAGTGCTAGAGTCGAGGGAGATCCCCTCGAGCAGTACTTC. It yields the protein CSARVEGDPLEQYF.

This clonotype was observed at least ten times. The CDR3 protein is CASSQGLAAYNEQFF. The CDR3 DNA reads as TGCGCCAGCAGCCAAGGATTAGCGGCTTACAATGAGCAGTTCTTC. J is TRBJ2-1 and V is TRBV4-3, with D perhaps matching TRBD2 (6 bases). Germline V gene lookup returns CDR1 LGHNA and CDR2 YSLEER. Trimming shortened V by 1 base and J by 4 bases, and 11 bases separated the two germline ends. The CDR3 has 15 residues.

In this sample, this clonotype turned up a few times. CDR3 in DNA: TGTGCCAATAAGGGTACTAGCAACACCGGGGAGCTGTTTTTT. Residues: CANKGTSNTGELFF. This sequence joins TRBV2 and TRBJ2-2; D might be TRBD2 (6 bases). Trimming took 10 bases from V and 2 from J, leaving 14 bases between them. Per the germline V gene, CDR1 is SNHLY and CDR2 is FYNNEI. This CDR3 region has 14 residues. The full variable domain, rest sourced from reference TRBV2 and TRBJ2-2, is EPEVTQTPSHQVTQMGQEVILRCVPISNHLYFYWYRQILGQKVEFLVSFYNNEISEKSEIFDDQFSVERPDGSNFTLKIRSTKLEDSAMYFCANKGTSNTGELFFGEGSRLTVL.

V usage is TRBV7-6 and J usage is TRBJ2-3; 10 nucleotides agree with TRBD2. The CDR3 length is 19 residues. V lost 1 base, J lost 4 bases, and 14 bases stayed unmatched. Per the germline V gene, CDR1 is SGHVS and CDR2 is FNYEAQ. The CDR3 sequence is CASSLGAGAGGPGPDTQYF. In DNA form, the CDR3 reads TGTGCCAGCAGCTTAGGCGCCGGAGCGGGAGGGCCCGGTCCAGATACGCAGTATTTT.

This clonotype has a count of ten or more. V is TRBV5-1 and J is TRBJ2-1, with D perhaps TRBD2 (5 bases). This CDR3 comprises 17 residues. Trimming removed 4 bases from V and 8 bases from J, with 25 bases in between. Germline CDR1 is SGHRS and CDR2 is YFSETQ. The CDR3 sequence: CASSPTALGRQADEQFF. The CDR3 coding sequence is TGCGCCAGCAGCCCCACGGCCCTAGGTCGGCAAGCGGATGAGCAGTTCTTC.

This clonotype was recorded a few times. The chain employs TRBV7-4 and TRBJ1-4; TRBD1 is a possible D gene (5 bases). Trimming removed 1 base from V and 6 bases from J, with 9 bases in between. CDR1 and CDR2 from the germline V gene are SGHVT and SQSDAQ. This CDR3 contains 14 residues. For the CDR3, the DNA is TGTGCCAGCAGCTTAGGACAGTTCCATGAAAAACTGTTTTTT. Its translation is CASSLGQFHEKLFF. Full variable domain (remainder filled in from reference TRBV7-4 and TRBJ1-4): GAGVSQSPRYKVAKRGRDVALRCDSISGHVTLYWYRQTLGQGSEVLTYSQSDAQRDKSGRPSGRFSAERPERSVSTLKIQRTEQGDSAVYLCASSLGQFHEKLFFGSGTQLSVL.

This clonotype was detected many times. V usage is TRBV15 and J usage is TRBJ1-4, with TRBD1 matching 8 bases. This CDR3 region has 17 residues. Trimming removed 2 bases from V and 4 bases from J; junction bases left unmatched: 9. Looked up from germline, CDR1 is LNHNV and CDR2 is YYDKDF (reference sequence). DNA for the CDR3: TGTGCCACCAGCAGATGGACAGGGACGATACTTAATGAAAAACTGTTTTTT. This codes for CATSRWTGTILNEKLFF.

The V gene is TRBV20-1, the J gene TRBJ2-5; D perhaps matches TRBD1 (5 bases). The V and J ends lost 1 base and 4 bases respectively, with 13 bases between them. Per the germline V gene, CDR1 is DFQATT and CDR2 is SNEGSKA (reference sequence). The CDR3 is 14 residues long. The CDR3 sequence: CSARGQGRGETQYF. The CDR3 region has the DNA TGCAGTGCTAGAGGGCAGGGAAGGGGAGAGACCCAGTACTTC.

This clonotype was detected many times. V is TRBV18 and J is TRBJ1-1, with D maybe TRBD1 (5 bases). CDR1 is KGHSH and CDR2 is LQKENI in the germline V gene. V was pared by 7 bases and J by 5 bases, with 14 bases between. The CDR3 has 13 residues. The CDR3 protein is CASFPGGRTEAFF. The CDR3 bases are TGTGCCAGCTTCCCGGGGGGTCGGACTGAAGCTTTCTTT.

CDR3 sequence (DNA): TGTGCCAGCAGTTATCACAGGGATTCGGTTGCGGATGGCTACACCTTC. Translating it yields CASSYHRDSVADGYTF. This chain links TRBV9 with TRBJ1-2; the D gene is possibly TRBD1 (6 bases). The CDR3 runs 16 residues. V lost 5 bases and J lost 6, with 23 bases in between. Germline CDR1 is SGDLS and CDR2 is YYNGEE.

This clonotype occurred a few times. The chain uses TRBV12-3 or TRBV12-4 and TRBJ1-1; D possibly corresponds to TRBD1 (5 bases). This CDR3 is 10 amino acids long. V was clipped by 9 bases and J by 6 bases, with 8 bases between them. DNA for the CDR3: TGTGCCAGTCAGGGCCCTGAAGCTTTCTTT. It encodes CASQGPEAFF.

This clonotype has a handful of counts. The chain has TRBV7-9 and TRBJ2-7; 9 nucleotides align to TRBD1. Germline-derived CDR1 and CDR2 are SEHNR and FQNEAQ (reference sequence). V was pared by 1 base and J by 2 bases, with 6 bases of the junction left unmatched. CDR3 size: 16 residues. The CDR3 DNA follows: TGTGCCAGCAGCTTAGTGGGACAGGGTAAAGCCTACGAGCAGTACTTC. This codes for CASSLVGQGKAYEQYF.

This rearrangement joins TRBV12-3 or TRBV12-4 to TRBJ1-1; D may be TRBD1 (6 bases). V was clipped by 6 bases and J by 10 bases, with 15 bases between them. There are 12 residues in the CDR3. CDR3 in DNA: TGTGCCAGCAGCCTGGACAGATCGAGAGCTTTCTTT. Translated, it gives CASSLDRSRAFF.